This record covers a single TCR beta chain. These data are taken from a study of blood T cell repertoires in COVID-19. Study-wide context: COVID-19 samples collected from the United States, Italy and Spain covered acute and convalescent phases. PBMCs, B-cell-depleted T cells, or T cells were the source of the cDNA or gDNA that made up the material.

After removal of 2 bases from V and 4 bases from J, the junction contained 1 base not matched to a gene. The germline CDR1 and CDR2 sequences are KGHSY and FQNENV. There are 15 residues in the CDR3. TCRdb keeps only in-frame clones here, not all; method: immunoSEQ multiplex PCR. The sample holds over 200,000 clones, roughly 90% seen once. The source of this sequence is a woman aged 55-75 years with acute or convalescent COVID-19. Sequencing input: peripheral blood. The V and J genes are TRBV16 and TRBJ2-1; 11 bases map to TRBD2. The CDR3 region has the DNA TGTGCCAGCAGCCAAACTAGCGGGGGTTACAATGAGCAGTTCTTC. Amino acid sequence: CASSQTSGGYNEQFF.